The 22 T cell receptor beta chains below were found in one sample sequenced in a study of post-analysis software for immune sequencing data. The study's findings and limits: Patients showed TRBV5-6, TRBV5-1 and TRBV20-1 among five TRBV segments more frequent than in controls.

Antigens of these TCRs are unknown. cDNA libraries of TCR beta carried unique molecular identifiers. TCRdb processed the PCR reads anew with MiXCR; each CDR3 protein has one entry. The sample yields 820,000 or so distinct CDR3 sequences, roughly 58% seen once. What was sequenced was blood. These TCRs come from a girl under 18 with multiple sclerosis.

V and J are TRBV7-9 and TRBJ1-5; TRBD1 matches at 8 bases. The CDR3 is 12 residues long. Germline V gene lookup returns CDR1 SEHNR and CDR2 FQNEAQ (reference sequence). J was trimmed by 12 bases and V by 4 bases; bases with no gene match: 5. CDR3 in amino acids: CASSYRQGYQHF. The CDR3 DNA reads as TGTGCCAGCAGCTACCGACAGGGGTACCAGCATTTT.

This clonotype was recorded once. The V call is TRBV20-1, the J call TRBJ1-2; TRBD1 agrees at 9 bases. With 2 bases clipped from V and 8 bases from J, the junction kept 12 bases outside the gene matches. This CDR3 has 15 residues. Per germline, CDR1 DFQATT and CDR2 SNEGSKA (reference sequence). In nucleotides, the CDR3 is TGCAGTGCTAGACTCACCGAGGGACAGGGAGGGGGCTACACCTTC. Protein product: CSARLTEGQGGGYTF.

J is TRBJ2-7 and V is TRBV27; D is unresolved. Germline CDR1 is MNHEY and CDR2 is SMNVEV (reference sequence). CDR3 length equals 13 residues. V was cut by 5 bases and J by 2 bases, with 10 bases left in between. CDR3 protein: CASSVGKTYEQYF. CDR3 DNA: TGTGCCAGCAGTGTAGGGAAGACCTACGAGCAGTACTTC.

The chain recombines TRBV5-1 with TRBJ2-3, with 9 nucleotides matching TRBD2. Germline V gene lookup returns CDR1 SGHRS and CDR2 YFSETQ. The V segment lost 4 bases and the J segment 5 bases; nucleotides outside the gene matches: 11. The length of the CDR3 is 16 residues. CDR3 region: CASSPRSGGLGDTQYF. The CDR3 DNA reads as TGCGCCAGCAGCCCGCGGAGCGGGGGGCTGGGAGATACGCAGTATTTT.

The rearrangement joins TRBV7-8 to TRBJ2-5; D not certain. This CDR3 has 14 amino acids. Trimming pared 5 bases from V and 1 base from J, leaving 11 bases between. Germline CDR1 SGHVS, CDR2 FQNEAQ. This CDR3 is CASSPPMGQETQYF. Written as DNA, the CDR3 is TGTGCCAGCAGCCCCCCGATGGGCCAAGAGACCCAGTACTTC.

This clonotype was found a few times. The gene calls are TRBV29-1 and TRBJ2-7, with D tentatively TRBD1 or TRBD2 (5 bases each). The CDR3 totals 18 residues. The germline gives CDR1 SQVTM, CDR2 ANQGSEA. V lost 7 bases, J lost 1 base, and 29 bases lay in between. CDR3 bases: TGCAGCGAGTGGGAGTCTCGGACGAATAGGGGATTGTCCTACGAGCAGTACTTC. It encodes CSEWESRTNRGLSYEQYF.

This clonotype came up a few times. This chain joins TRBV29-1 and TRBJ2-7; D is tentatively TRBD1 or TRBD2 (6 bases each). CDR3 length: 16 residues. V gave up 0 bases and J gave up 3 bases, with 18 bases separating them. Germline CDR1 reads SQVTM; CDR2 reads ANQGSEA. The CDR3 DNA reads as TGCAGCGTTGAAGAGGTTGGCGGGACACGCCACTACGAGCAGTACTTC. It translates to CSVEEVGGTRHYEQYF.

CDR3 sequence (DNA): TGTGCCAGCAGTTCCCCCGGGACAGGAGGATATGGCTACACCTTC. Translation: CASSSPGTGGYGYTF. This chain links TRBV28 with TRBJ1-2, with 8 bases fitting TRBD1. V was pared by 4 bases and J by 5 bases, with 9 bases of the junction left unmatched. Germline V gene lookup returns CDR1 MDHEN and CDR2 SYDVKM. The CDR3 is 15 residues long.

The chain combines TRBV5-1 with TRBJ2-4; TRBD2 agrees at 7 bases. Germline CDR1 and CDR2: SGHRS and YFSETQ. The junction had 9 bases not matched to a gene; V was cut back by 3 bases and J by 9 bases. The CDR3 is made up of 14 amino acids. The CDR3 DNA is TGCGCCAGCAGCTCTTTCCAGGGAGGGAGCATTCAGTACTTC. Translating it yields CASSSFQGGSIQYF.

The chain has TRBV7-9 and TRBJ2-5, with D perhaps TRBD2 (6 bases). The V gene's germline CDR1 is SEHNR and CDR2 FQNEAQ (reference sequence). The CDR3 sequence is 16 residues long. V was pared by 3 bases and J by 11 bases, with 25 bases between. The CDR3 loop reads CASSFGFPDGTGEQYF. The CDR3 bases are TGTGCCAGCAGCTTCGGCTTTCCCGACGGGACTGGGGAGCAGTACTTC.

The chain is built from TRBV29-1 and TRBJ2-4; D is unclear. The end of the DNA fits TRBJ2-7 better, so the J call may be wrong. CDR1 and CDR2 (germline): SQVTM, ANQGSEA. CDR3 length equals 12 residues. This chain's CDR3 is CSVQVTVSEQYF. In DNA form, the CDR3 reads TGCAGCGTTCAGGTGACGGTGAGCGAGCAGTACTTC.

V gene TRBV7-8 combines with J gene TRBJ2-5, with D possibly being TRBD1 or TRBD2 (5 bases each). The J call may be mistaken, given a closer DNA end match to TRBJ2-7. Germline CDR1 and CDR2: SGHVS and FQNEAQ. This CDR3 is 14 amino acids long. The DNA of the CDR3 is TGTGCCAGCATGTGGGAGTCCAGGGTCTACGAGCAGTACTTC. Protein product: CASMWESRVYEQYF.

The table lists this clonotype with a few counts. V and J are TRBV4-2 and TRBJ2-7; possibly TRBD1 or TRBD2 for D (5 bases each). V gave up 4 bases and J gave up 2 bases, with 18 bases separating them. CDR3 size: 16 residues. Germline V gives CDR1 LGHNA, CDR2 YNFKEQ. The CDR3 spells CASSLSGQGSAYEQYF. DNA of the CDR3: TGTGCCAGCAGCCTAAGCGGCCAGGGATCTGCCTACGAGCAGTACTTC.

In nucleotides, the CDR3 is TGCAGTGCTATCTCCGGGACAGGCTACAATGAGCAGTTCTTC. It encodes CSAISGTGYNEQFF. The chain recombines TRBV20-1 with TRBJ2-1, with 8 bases fitting TRBD1. This CDR3 comprises 14 residues. Germline V gene lookup returns CDR1 DFQATT and CDR2 SNEGSKA (reference sequence). The ends lost 4 bases at V and 3 bases at J; junction bases unmatched: 5.

The V and J genes are TRBV10-2 and TRBJ2-5; 7 bases fit TRBD1. CDR3 length equals 13 residues. From germline, CDR1 is WSHSY and CDR2 SAAADI. The V and J ends lost 8 bases and 5 bases, in that order; junction bases with no gene match: 8. The CDR3 sequence: CASGDSLKETQYF. DNA of the CDR3: TGCGCCAGCGGGGACAGTTTGAAGGAGACCCAGTACTTC.

The chain combines TRBV5-1 with TRBJ1-2; no reliable D call. This CDR3 region has 13 residues. V lost 0 bases, J lost 4 bases, and 7 bases lay in between. CDR1 is SGHRS, CDR2 YFSETQ, per germline. CDR3 bases: TGCGCCAGCAGCTTGGAACAGCCCTATGGCTACACCTTC. Amino acid sequence: CASSLEQPYGYTF.

The chain links TRBV10-3 to TRBJ2-3; D is uncertain. CDR1 and CDR2 (germline): ENHRY, SYGVKD. Trimming left V 0 bases short and J 3 bases short, with 4 bases between. The CDR3 runs 13 residues. CDR3 protein: CAISESLTDTQYF. The CDR3 DNA reads TGTGCCATCAGTGAGTCCCTAACAGATACGCAGTATTTT.

The J gene is TRBJ2-5, the V gene TRBV7-9; D remains unclear. The J call could be wrong; TRBJ2-7 is a better fit for the DNA end. This CDR3 is 12 amino acids long. CDR1 is SEHNR and CDR2 is FQNEAQ in the germline V gene (reference sequence). CDR3 in DNA: TGTGCCAGCAGCCCTTCGAATTACGAGCAGTACTTC. Its translation is CASSPSNYEQYF.

This clonotype came up a few times. A junction boundary mismatches the germline segment, possibly from a read error. CDR3 region: CASSLEVVDTQYF. The DNA of the CDR3 is TGTGCCAGCAGCTTGGAAGTGGTAGATACGCAGTATTTT. V usage is TRBV5-1 and J usage is TRBJ2-3, with unresolved D. This CDR3 spans 13 amino acids. Germline loops: CDR1 SGHRS, CDR2 YFSETQ. Complete variable domain (other parts from reference TRBV5-1 and TRBJ2-3): KAGVTQTPRYLIKTRGQQVTLSCSPISGHRSVSWYQQTPGQGLQFLFEYFSETQRNKGNFPGRFSGRQFSNSRSEMNVSTLELGDSALYLCASSLEVVDTQYFGPGTRLTVL.

The rearrangement links TRBV7-2 to TRBJ2-7, with D perhaps matching TRBD1 or TRBD2 (5 bases each). The ends were cut back, 4 bases at V and 5 bases at J, with 15 bases in the middle. Germline CDR1 is SGHTA and CDR2 is FQGNSA. This CDR3 is 14 amino acids long. CDR3 sequence reads: CASSSLGGLNEQYF. The CDR3 nucleotides are TGTGCCAGCAGCTCGCTTGGGGGTCTCAACGAGCAGTACTTC.

This clonotype was found a few times. J is TRBJ2-4 and V is TRBV20-1; TRBD1 is a possible D gene (6 bases). Trimming shortened V by 6 bases and J by 0 bases, and 12 bases separated the two germline ends. CDR1 is DFQATT, CDR2 SNEGSKA, per germline (reference sequence). The CDR3 covers 14 residues. CDR3 coding DNA: TGCAGTGCCCTGACAGGACTAGCCAAAAACATTCAGTACTTC. Its translation: CSALTGLAKNIQYF.

The chain has TRBV28 and TRBJ2-7; possible D gene TRBD1, 7 bases. This CDR3 has 13 amino acids. CDR1 and CDR2 from the germline V gene are MDHEN and SYDVKM. The V end lost 11 bases, the J end lost 0 bases, and 14 bases lay between the germline ends. CDR3 nucleotide sequence: TGTGCCGGAGGGACAGCATACTCCTACGAGCAGTACTTC. Amino acid sequence: CAGGTAYSYEQYF.